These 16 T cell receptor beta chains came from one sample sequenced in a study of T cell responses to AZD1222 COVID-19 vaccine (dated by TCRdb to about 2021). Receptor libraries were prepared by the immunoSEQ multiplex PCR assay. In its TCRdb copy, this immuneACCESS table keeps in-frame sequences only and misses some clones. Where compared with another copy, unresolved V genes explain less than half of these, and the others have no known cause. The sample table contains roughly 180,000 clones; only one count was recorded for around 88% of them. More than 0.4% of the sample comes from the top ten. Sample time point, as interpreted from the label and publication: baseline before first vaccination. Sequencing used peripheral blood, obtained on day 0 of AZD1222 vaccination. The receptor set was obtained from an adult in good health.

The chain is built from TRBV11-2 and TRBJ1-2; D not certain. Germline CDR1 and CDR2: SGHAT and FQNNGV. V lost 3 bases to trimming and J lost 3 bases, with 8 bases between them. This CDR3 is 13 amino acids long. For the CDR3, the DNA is TGTGCCAGCAGCTTTGGGCGGGACTATGGCTACACCTTC. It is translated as CASSFGRDYGYTF.

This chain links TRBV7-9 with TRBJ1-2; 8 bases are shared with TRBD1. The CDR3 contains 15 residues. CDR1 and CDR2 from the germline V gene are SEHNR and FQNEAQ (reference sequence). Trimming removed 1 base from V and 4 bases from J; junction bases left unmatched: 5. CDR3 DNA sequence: TGTGCCAGCAGCTTAGGACAGGGGATTCTCTATGGCTACACCTTC. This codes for CASSLGQGILYGYTF.

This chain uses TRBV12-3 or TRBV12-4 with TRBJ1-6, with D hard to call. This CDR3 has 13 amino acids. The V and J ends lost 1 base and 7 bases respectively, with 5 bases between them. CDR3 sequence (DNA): TGTGCCAGCAGTTTAGAAGGGAATTCACCCCTCCACTTT. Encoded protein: CASSLEGNSPLHF.

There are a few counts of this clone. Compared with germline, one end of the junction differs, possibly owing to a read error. In DNA form, the CDR3 reads TGTGCTAGCAGCTTAGCGGGAGTTATGAGCACCGGGGAGCTGTTTTTT. Its translation: CASSLAGVMSTGELFF. This chain connects TRBV7-7 to TRBJ2-2, with 9 bases matching TRBD2. From germline, CDR1 is SSHAT and CDR2 FNYEAQ (reference sequence). This CDR3 region has 16 residues.

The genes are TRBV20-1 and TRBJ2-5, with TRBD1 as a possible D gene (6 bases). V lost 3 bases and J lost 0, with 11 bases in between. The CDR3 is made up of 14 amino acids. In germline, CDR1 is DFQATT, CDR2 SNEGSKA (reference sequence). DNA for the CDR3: TGCAGTGCTAGTCCGGGACACAACCAAGAGACCCAGTACTTC. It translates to CSASPGHNQETQYF.

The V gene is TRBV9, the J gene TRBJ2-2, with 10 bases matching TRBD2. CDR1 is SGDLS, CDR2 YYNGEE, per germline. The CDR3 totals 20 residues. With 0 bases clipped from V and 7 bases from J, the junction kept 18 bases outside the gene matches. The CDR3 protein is CASSVGVSWEREGRGGELFF. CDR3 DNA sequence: TGTGCCAGCAGCGTAGGTGTTTCGTGGGAGCGGGAGGGCCGCGGCGGGGAGCTGTTTTTT. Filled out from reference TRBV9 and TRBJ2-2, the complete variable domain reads DSGVTQTPKHLITATGQRVTLRCSPRSGDLSVYWYQQSLDQGLQFLIQYYNGEERAKGNILERFSAQQFPDLHSELNLSSLELGDSALYFCASSVGVSWEREGRGGELFFGEGSRLTVL.

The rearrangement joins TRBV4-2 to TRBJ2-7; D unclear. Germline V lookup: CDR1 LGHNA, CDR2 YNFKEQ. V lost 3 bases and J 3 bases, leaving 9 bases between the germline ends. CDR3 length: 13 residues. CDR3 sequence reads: CASSHSLVYEQYF. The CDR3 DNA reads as TGTGCCAGCAGCCATAGCCTTGTCTACGAGCAGTACTTC.

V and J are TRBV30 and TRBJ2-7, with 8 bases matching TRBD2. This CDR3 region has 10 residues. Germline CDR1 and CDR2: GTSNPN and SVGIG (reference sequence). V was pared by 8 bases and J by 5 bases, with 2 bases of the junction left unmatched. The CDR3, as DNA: TGTGCCCAGACTAGCGACGAGCAGTACTTC. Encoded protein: CAQTSDEQYF.

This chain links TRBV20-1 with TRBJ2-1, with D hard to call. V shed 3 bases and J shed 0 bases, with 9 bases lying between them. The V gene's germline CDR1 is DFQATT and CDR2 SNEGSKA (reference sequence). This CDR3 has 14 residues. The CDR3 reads CSASGPSSYNEQFF. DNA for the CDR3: TGCAGTGCTAGTGGGCCAAGCTCCTACAATGAGCAGTTCTTC.

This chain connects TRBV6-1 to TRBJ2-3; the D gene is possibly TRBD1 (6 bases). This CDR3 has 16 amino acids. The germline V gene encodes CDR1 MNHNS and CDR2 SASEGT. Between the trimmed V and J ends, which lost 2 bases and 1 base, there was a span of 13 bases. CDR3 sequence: CASSELAGDGTDTQYF. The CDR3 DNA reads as TGTGCCAGCAGTGAATTGGCAGGGGATGGCACAGATACGCAGTATTTT.

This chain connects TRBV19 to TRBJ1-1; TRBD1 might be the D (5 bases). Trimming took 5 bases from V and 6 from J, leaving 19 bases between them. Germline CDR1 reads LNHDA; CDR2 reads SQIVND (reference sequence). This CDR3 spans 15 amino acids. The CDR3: CASSPLPGRRAEAFF. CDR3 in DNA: TGTGCCAGTAGTCCCCTCCCGGGACGCAGGGCTGAAGCTTTCTTT.

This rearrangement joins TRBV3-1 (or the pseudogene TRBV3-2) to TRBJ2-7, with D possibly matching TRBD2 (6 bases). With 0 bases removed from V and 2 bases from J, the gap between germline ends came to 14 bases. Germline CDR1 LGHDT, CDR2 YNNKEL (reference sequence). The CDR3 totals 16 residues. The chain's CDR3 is CASSQESGLTTYEQYF. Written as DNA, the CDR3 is TGTGCCAGCAGCCAAGAATCAGGACTAACGACCTACGAGCAGTACTTC.

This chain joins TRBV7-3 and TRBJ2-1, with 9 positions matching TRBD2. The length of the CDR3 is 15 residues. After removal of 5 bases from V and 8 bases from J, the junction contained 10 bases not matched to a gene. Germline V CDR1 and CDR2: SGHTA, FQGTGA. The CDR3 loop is CASSPTRGGRDEQFF. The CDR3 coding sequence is TGTGCCAGCAGCCCCACGCGGGGGGGCCGTGATGAGCAGTTCTTC.

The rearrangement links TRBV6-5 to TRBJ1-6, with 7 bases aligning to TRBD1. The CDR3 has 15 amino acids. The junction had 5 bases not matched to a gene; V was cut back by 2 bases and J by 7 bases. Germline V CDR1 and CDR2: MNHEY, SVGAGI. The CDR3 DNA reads TGTGCCAGCAGTTACGGTGGCAGGGGGAATTCACCCCTCCACTTT. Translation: CASSYGGRGNSPLHF.

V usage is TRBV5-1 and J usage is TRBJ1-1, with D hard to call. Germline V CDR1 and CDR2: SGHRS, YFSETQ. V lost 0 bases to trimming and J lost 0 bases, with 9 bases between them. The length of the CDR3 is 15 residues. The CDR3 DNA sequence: TGCGCCAGCAGCTTGGGTGTGGGCATGAACACTGAAGCTTTCTTT. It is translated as CASSLGVGMNTEAFF.

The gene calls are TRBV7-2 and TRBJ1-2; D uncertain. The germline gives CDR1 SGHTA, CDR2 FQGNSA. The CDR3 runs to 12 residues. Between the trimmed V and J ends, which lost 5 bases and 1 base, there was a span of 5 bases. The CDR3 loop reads CASSPSNYGYTF. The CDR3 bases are TGTGCCAGCAGCCCTAGTAACTATGGCTACACCTTC.